This T cell receptor beta chain was captured by sequencing in a study of OX40 agonist ivuxolimab in advanced cancers. Study summary: An agonistic human IgG2 monoclonal antibody against OX40 (CD134) was given. Regarding the study as a whole: Clonal expansion was seen in CD4+ and CD8+ blood T cells by week 6 at 0.1 to 3.0 mg/kg.

Trimming removed 5 bases at V and 4 bases at J, with 14 bases between. The germline gives CDR1 MNHEY, CDR2 SMNVEV (reference sequence). The CDR3 has 14 residues. TCRdb keeps only in-frame clones here, not all; method: immunoSEQ multiplex PCR. The table includes about 54,000 clones, about 89% detected once. A note on this clone: What it recognizes is unknown.

The input for sequencing was CD4+ or CD8+ T cells sorted from blood, taken in a trial of the OX40 agonist ivuxolimab. The clonotype was recovered from an adult with an advanced solid tumor such as melanoma, head and neck, liver or kidney cancer. The chain couples TRBV27 to TRBJ1-2; D perhaps matches TRBD1 (5 bases). Here the CDR3 reads CASSPRDGLYGYTF. CDR3 coding DNA: TGTGCCAGCAGTCCTCGGGACGGCCTCTATGGCTACACCTTC.